This T cell receptor (beta chain) was captured by sequencing in a study of human T cells and chemical hapten exposure (dated by TCRdb to the early 2020s). For context, the study as a whole: For sensitization, 2% DPC in acetone was applied to a 2 cm by 2 cm area of upper inner arm skin. Weekly therapeutic DPC doses were additionally applied to the scalp of patients throughout the roughly 25-week study period. Patch testing was done on the upper back using Finn chambers containing 0.01% DPC, and results were scored after 6 days according to International Contact Dermatitis Research Group standards. The patient cohort, mostly female, included alopecia areata with under or over 50% scalp involvement, alopecia totalis and alopecia universalis. Libraries were pooled for sequencing, and variation in per-sample TCR yields was attributed mainly to small differences in library volumes within the pool. In alopecia patients, the study followed how the peripheral blood TCR repertoire changed in vivo over primary and secondary sensitization to diphenylcyclopropenone (DPC), a hapten. Patient blood was sampled pre-sensitization (week 0) and at 2, 6 and about 24 weeks after DPC sensitization. For TCR sequencing, blood came from about 29 alopecia patients at anywhere from one to four time points (pre-sensitization, 2, 6 and 24 weeks).

Preparation of the library involved RACE. The data were produced on a NextSeq 500. During library preparation, unique molecular identifiers were attached to individual cDNA molecules so that TCRs could be counted quantitatively and reproducibly. For every blood RNA sample, sequencing covered both the TCR alpha and TCR beta chains. The original methods were these. Samples had a median of roughly 91,000 TCRs, with a range from 23,224 to 690,600. V, J and CDR3 annotation of the TCR reads was carried out using the Decombinator software suite. To make PS versus PT1 abundance plots, every sample was subsampled to the same number of TCRs (28,000). TCRs were defined as expanded if absent before sensitization and observed at least eight times at the 2-week time point. In-frame beta chains were kept once TCRdb had trimmed the public reads at Q25 with fastp and called clones with MiXCR. Rows with a matching CDR3 protein are joined into one entry that keeps the most common DNA and genes. The V and J calls shown here were made by TCRdb, not taken from the authors' results. The sample records about 62,000 distinct CDR3 sequences, about 6.7% of which are singletons. In total, the top ten clones hold over 1.5% of the sample.

The germline V end is reduced by 9 bases and the J end by 3 bases; junction bases left unmatched: 10. Based on the germline V gene, the CDR1 and CDR2 sequences are KGHDR and SFDVKD. The CDR3 is 15 amino acids long, termini counted. Kept here is only the CDR3 DNA, which spans 45 bases and is read in frame from base 1. General findings and caveats noted by the study authors: The number of PT1 expanded TCRs positively correlated with patch test score, significant at thresholds 8, 16 and 32 but not 4. Significantly more large CDR3 similarity clusters were formed by expanded TCRs than by pre-sensitization or healthy control sets, consistent with antigen-driven responses. The number of TCRs above 1 in 1000 frequency did not change with DPC sensitization; there was no evidence of global repertoire structure alterations. Because all patients had alopecia, a presumed autoimmune disease, the immune response of the patients might differ from that of healthy individuals. Repeated subsampling changed both the strength of the expansion versus patch-test correlation and the threshold at which the correlation became significant.

The label giving this sample's time point can be read as: pre-sensitization, week 0. In light of the paper, this sample's treatment or condition label describes: therapeutic diphenylcyclopropenone sensitization with weekly scalp DPC. At every patch-test visit, the blood draw took place before the patch test was put on. Eligible patients were aged 18 to 70, diagnosed with alopecia, deemed suitable for DPC therapy, and excluded if pregnant. Unfractionated whole blood was collected in Tempus Blood RNA tubes, and total RNA was extracted from that blood. The sample holds a few counts of this clonotype. Its cognate antigen has yet to be identified. This likely comes from a read error, as the CDR3 has no conserved phenylalanine or tryptophan at its end.

Recombination linked TRBV24-1 to TRBJ1-5, and 7 junction bases match TRBD1. The material sequenced was whole blood, taken in connection with sensitization to the hapten diphenylcyclopropenone (DPC). This sequence originates from a woman in her 30s with alopecia areata. Some clones in this sample may be carry-over from other donors' samples. The CDR3 protein is CATLIRDRHNQPQHS. The bases are TGTGCCACCCTTATCCGGGACAGACACAATCAGCCCCAGCATTCT.